This TCR beta chain is from a study of cytomegalovirus exposure and HLA in healthy donors. The CDR3 totals 14 residues. CDR1 and CDR2 (germline): MGHRA, YSYEKL. The junction had 4 bases not matched to a gene; V was cut back by 5 bases and J by 6 bases. Study findings and constraints: TCR beta V- and J-gene trimming, according to a later analysis, was linked to a missense DCLRE1C variant.

Concerning this clone: As yet, its antigen is unknown.

Amplification used 60 Vbeta primers and 13 Jbeta primers. Methods used by the authors: As a later analysis found, there were 78 million or so unique TCR beta chains, of which 8.5 million to 13 million were shared. Assay: immunoSEQ multiplex PCR; the TCRdb copy retains only in-frame clones and omits some. The DNA gave D and trimming, while V, J and clone size come from that table. This sample carries 30,000 to 40,000 clones, about 70% of them seen once, and the ten largest clones take 10%. Sample: PBMCs. The sequence derives from a man in his forties in good health and CMV-seropositive. This rearrangement joins TRBV4-1 to TRBJ2-2, with TRBD1 matching 9 bases. The CDR3 region is CASSYRGQSGELFF. In nucleotides, the CDR3 is TGCGCCAGCAGCTACAGGGGGCAGTCCGGGGAGCTGTTTTTT.